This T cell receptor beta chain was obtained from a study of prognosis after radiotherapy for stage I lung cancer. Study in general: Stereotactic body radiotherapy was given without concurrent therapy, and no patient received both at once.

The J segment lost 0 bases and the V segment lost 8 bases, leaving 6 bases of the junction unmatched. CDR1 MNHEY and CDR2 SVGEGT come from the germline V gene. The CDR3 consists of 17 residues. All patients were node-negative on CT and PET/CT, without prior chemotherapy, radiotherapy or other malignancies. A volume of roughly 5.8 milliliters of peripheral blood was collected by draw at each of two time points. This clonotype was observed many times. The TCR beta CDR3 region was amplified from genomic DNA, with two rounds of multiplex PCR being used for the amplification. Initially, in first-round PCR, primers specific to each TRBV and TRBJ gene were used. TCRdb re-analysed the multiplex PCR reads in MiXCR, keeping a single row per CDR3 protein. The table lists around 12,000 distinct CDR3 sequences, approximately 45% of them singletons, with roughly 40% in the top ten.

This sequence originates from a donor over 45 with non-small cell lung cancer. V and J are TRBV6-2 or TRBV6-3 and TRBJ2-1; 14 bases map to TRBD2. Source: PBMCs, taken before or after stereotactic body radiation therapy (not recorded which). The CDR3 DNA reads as TGTGCCAGCTCCCGACTAGCGGGAGGGCGCTCCTACAATGAGCAGTTCTTC. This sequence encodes CASSRLAGGRSYNEQFF.